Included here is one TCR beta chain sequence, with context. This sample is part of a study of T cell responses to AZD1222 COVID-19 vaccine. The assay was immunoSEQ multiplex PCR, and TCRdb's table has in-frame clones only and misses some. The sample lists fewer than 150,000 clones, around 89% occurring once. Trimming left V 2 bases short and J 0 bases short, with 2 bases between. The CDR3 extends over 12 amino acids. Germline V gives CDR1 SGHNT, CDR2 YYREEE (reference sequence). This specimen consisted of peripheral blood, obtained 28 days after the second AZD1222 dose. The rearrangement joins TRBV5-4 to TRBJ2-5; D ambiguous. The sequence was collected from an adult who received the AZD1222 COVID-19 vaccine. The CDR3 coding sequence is TGTGCCAGCAGCTTCTACCAAGAGACCCAGTACTTC. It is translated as CASSFYQETQYF.